This note documents a single TCR beta chain sequence. Its antigen is unidentified. The sample originates from a study of OX40 agonist ivuxolimab in advanced cancers. Turning to the study itself: Patients received the agonistic anti-OX40 (CD134) antibody ivuxolimab. Three partial responders included one hepatocellular carcinoma patient and two cutaneous melanoma patients. With a range of 23 to 79, age averaged roughly 60 years, and about 80% were male. Findings of the study overall: Expanded clones belonging to CD8+ T cells outnumbered, on average, those of CD4+.

This table comes from immunoSEQ multiplex PCR, and its TCRdb copy is limited to in-frame clones, with some not included. Among about 85,000 clones listed, just over 85% were seen once. Germline values: CDR1 SGHTA, CDR2 FQGNSA. This CDR3 comprises 12 residues. V was cut by 5 bases and J by 10 bases, with 11 bases left in between. This sequence was found in an adult with an advanced solid tumor such as melanoma, head and neck, liver or kidney cancer. This chain uses TRBV7-2 with TRBJ1-4; no clear D. The sequenced sample was CD4+ or CD8+ T cells sorted from blood, obtained in a trial of the OX40 agonist ivuxolimab. CDR3 protein: CASSPPGRKLFF. DNA for the CDR3: TGTGCCAGCAGCCCCCCGGGAAGAAAACTGTTTTTT.